These 28 T cell receptor beta chains were all obtained from the same sample, sequenced in a study of blood T cell repertoires in COVID-19. Sequenced by immunoSEQ multiplex PCR; TCRdb stores in-frame clones only, minus some. The sample consists of about 16,000 clones, roughly 91% of them appearing once. The sequencing input was peripheral blood. The receptor set was obtained from a human donor in a cohort sampled during active COVID-19.

This clone is termed large. The CDR3 DNA is TGTGCCAGCAGCCGCCCCGGACAGCTCAGGCCCCTCCACTTT. Encoded protein: CASSRPGQLRPLHF. The chain uses TRBV7-9 and TRBJ1-6, with a weak D call TRBD1 (6 bases). The CDR3 loop spans 14 amino acids. Per the germline V gene, CDR1 is SEHNR and CDR2 is FQNEAQ (reference sequence). The germline V and J ends were trimmed by 5 bases and 13 bases, with 18 bases remaining between them.

V usage is TRBV27 and J usage is TRBJ2-1; 8 bases match TRBD2. V dropped 5 bases and J dropped 8; count of bases not matched to a gene: 8. CDR3 length equals 14 residues. The germline gives CDR1 MNHEY, CDR2 SMNVEV (reference sequence). The CDR3 sequence: CASSLGLGRDEQFF. The DNA of the CDR3 is TGTGCCAGCAGTCTGGGACTAGGGAGGGATGAGCAGTTCTTC.

The chain joins TRBV3-1 (or the pseudogene TRBV3-2) to TRBJ2-3; 7 bases line up with TRBD2. The V segment lost 2 bases and the J segment 2 bases; nucleotides outside the gene matches: 22. The CDR3 runs to 21 residues. Germline CDR1 and CDR2: LGHDT and YNNKEL (reference sequence). CDR3: CASSQPTDGRALQILTDTQYF. CDR3 nucleotides: TGTGCCAGCAGCCAACCAACAGATGGGAGGGCATTGCAAATACTCACAGATACGCAGTATTTT.

This chain uses TRBV7-9 with TRBJ2-7; TRBD2 aligns across 8 bases. Trimming at V came to 5 bases and at J to 1 base, leaving 10 bases not matched to a gene. The V gene's germline CDR1 is SEHNR and CDR2 FQNEAQ (reference sequence). This CDR3 contains 16 residues. CDR3 sequence reads: CASSRTHSGISYEQYF. In DNA, the CDR3 is TGTGCCAGCAGCCGTACACATAGCGGGATTTCCTACGAGCAGTACTTC.

The genes are TRBV11-2 and TRBJ2-7, with a weak D call TRBD2 (6 bases). Germline CDR1 reads SGHAT; CDR2 reads FQNNGV. The CDR3 is 15 amino acids. Trimming took 1 base from V and 3 from J, leaving 13 bases between them. CDR3 sequence reads: CASSLVGEAGYEQYF. CDR3 nucleotides: TGTGCCAGCAGCTTAGTGGGTGAAGCGGGCTACGAGCAGTACTTC.

This chain connects TRBV3-1 (or the pseudogene TRBV3-2) to TRBJ1-5, with D maybe TRBD1 (5 bases). Trimming shortened V by 6 bases and J by 9 bases, and 21 bases separated the two germline ends. This CDR3 has 15 residues. The germline CDR1 and CDR2 sequences are LGHDT and YNNKEL (reference sequence). CDR3 nucleotides: TGTGCCAGCAGGCCCGGCGACAGCGAGCCGTTGCCCCAGCATTTT. Its translation: CASRPGDSEPLPQHF.

V usage is TRBV27 and J usage is TRBJ2-7; 7 positions agree with TRBD1. The germline V gene encodes CDR1 MNHEY and CDR2 SMNVEV (reference sequence). The CDR3 has 13 residues. After removal of 8 bases from V and 7 bases from J, the junction contained 11 bases not matched to a gene. CDR3 in amino acids: CASQSTGAGEQYF. The CDR3 nucleotides are TGTGCCAGCCAATCAACAGGGGCTGGGGAGCAGTACTTC.

This chain links TRBV9 with TRBJ1-2; the match to TRBD1 covers 7 bases. CDR1 and CDR2 (germline): SGDLS, YYNGEE. There are 15 residues in the CDR3. With V trimmed by 6 bases and J by 2 bases, 10 bases remained unmatched. In DNA form, the CDR3 reads TGTGCCAGCACCCTCGGGACAGCCGAAAACTATGGCTACACCTTC. The encoded protein is CASTLGTAENYGYTF.

This sequence joins TRBV4-1 and TRBJ1-3; 7 bases match TRBD1. Germline V CDR1 and CDR2: MGHRA, YSYEKL. The V gene end was trimmed by 1 base and the J gene end by 3 bases; junction bases not matched to a gene: 3. The CDR3 extends over 15 amino acids. The CDR3 loop is CASSQADRHGNTIYF. The CDR3 coding sequence is TGCGCCAGCAGCCAAGCGGACAGGCATGGAAACACCATATATTTT.

This clone was seen more than once but under ten times. This sequence joins TRBV7-9 and TRBJ2-6; D call uncertain. Between the trimmed V and J ends, which lost 1 base and 12 bases, there was a span of 10 bases. Germline CDR1 and CDR2: SEHNR and FQNEAQ (reference sequence). The CDR3 covers 13 residues. The CDR3 loop is CASSLGGASVLTF. The CDR3 coding sequence is TGTGCCAGCAGCTTAGGCGGTGCAAGCGTCCTGACTTTC.

The CDR3 sequence: CASSLTGGEKLFF. CDR3 bases: TGTGCCAGCAGCTTGACAGGGGGTGAAAAACTGTTTTTT. The chain combines TRBV5-6 with TRBJ1-4, with TRBD1 matching 8 bases. V shed 1 base and J 7 bases; nucleotides not matched to a gene: 0. Germline V gene sequence: CDR1 SGHDT, CDR2 YYEEEE. The CDR3 spans 13 residues.

The rearrangement joins TRBV9 to TRBJ1-1, with TRBD1 as a possible D gene (5 bases). This CDR3 contains 15 residues. Trimming stripped 4 bases from V and 1 base from J, with 14 bases between. CDR1 and CDR2 (germline): SGDLS, YYNGEE. The CDR3 region is CASSLNWGENTEAFF. The CDR3 DNA is TGTGCCAGCAGCCTTAATTGGGGGGAGAACACTGAAGCTTTCTTT.

The chain couples TRBV28 to TRBJ1-2, with 7 nucleotides matching TRBD1. With V trimmed by 5 bases and J by 2 bases, 8 bases remained unmatched. The length of the CDR3 is 15 residues. Looked up from germline, CDR1 is MDHEN and CDR2 is SYDVKM. The CDR3 region has the DNA TGTGCCAGCAGTCCTCCGGGACAGAAAAACTATGGCTACACCTTC. Its translation: CASSPPGQKNYGYTF.

The genes are TRBV2 and TRBJ1-4; 7 bases match TRBD1. Trimming cost V 10 bases and J 7 bases; bases outside gene matches: 9. The CDR3 has 13 residues. CDR1 and CDR2 (germline): SNHLY, FYNNEI. CDR3 region: CATRGAPGEKLFF. CDR3 nucleotides: TGTGCCACCAGGGGGGCTCCCGGTGAAAAACTGTTTTTT.

The rearrangement uses TRBV19 and TRBJ2-1, with TRBD1 matching over 9 bases. The length of the CDR3 is 16 residues. Germline V gene lookup returns CDR1 LNHDA and CDR2 SQIVND (reference sequence). V lost 5 bases to trimming and J lost 7 bases; unmatched junction nucleotides: 12. CDR3 region: CASSLSPGQGTNEQFF. The CDR3 DNA reads TGTGCCAGTAGTTTGTCACCGGGACAGGGAACAAATGAGCAGTTCTTC.

V is TRBV5-1 and J is TRBJ1-1; D is unresolved. The CDR3 runs to 14 residues. V lost 1 base, J lost 10 bases, and 17 bases lay in between. From germline, CDR1 is SGHRS and CDR2 YFSETQ. CDR3 region: CASSLSGRGWGAFF. As DNA, the CDR3 is TGCGCCAGCAGCTTGTCGGGTCGGGGTTGGGGAGCTTTCTTT.

This chain connects TRBV7-2 to TRBJ2-1, with TRBD2 matching 7 bases. The CDR3 has 14 residues. Trimming took 1 base from V and 12 from J; bases not matched to a gene: 9. From germline, CDR1 is SGHTA and CDR2 FQGNSA. In DNA, the CDR3 is TGTGCCAGCAGCTTAGGTAGCGGCGGCGGGGGGCAGTTCTTC. This sequence encodes CASSLGSGGGGQFF. Full variable domain (rest looked up from reference TRBV7-2 and TRBJ2-1): GAGVSQSPSNKVTEKGKDVELRCDPISGHTALYWYRQSLGQGLEFLIYFQGNSAPDKSGLPSDRFSAERTGGSVSTLTIQRTQQEDSAVYLCASSLGSGGGGQFFGPGTRLTVL.

Only a few counts were recorded for this clone. The same CDR3 is also encoded by other DNA sequences in this sample. The chain combines TRBV29-1 with TRBJ1-6, with 9 bases that match TRBD1. The CDR3 spans 14 residues. V dropped 5 bases and J dropped 5; count of bases not matched to a gene: 4. Germline V lookup: CDR1 SQVTM, CDR2 ANQGSEA. The CDR3 nucleotides read TGCAGCGTTCGGGACAGGGCGGATAATTCACCCCTCCACTTT. Residues: CSVRDRADNSPLHF.

The chain recombines TRBV10-3 with TRBJ2-1; 10 bases are shared with TRBD2. The CDR3 covers 12 residues. Germline V gene lookup returns CDR1 ENHRY and CDR2 SYGVKD. V shed 10 bases and J 7 bases; nucleotides not matched to a gene: 4. DNA of the CDR3: TGTGCCACTAGCGGGAGTATAAATGAGCAGTTCTTC. Protein product: CATSGSINEQFF.

The gene calls are TRBV5-4 and TRBJ1-2; 7 nucleotides match TRBD1. J gave up 0 bases and V 4 bases, and 9 bases lay outside the gene matches. CDR1 and CDR2 (germline): SGHNT, YYREEE (reference sequence). There are 16 residues in the CDR3. The CDR3 sequence is CASSIPGQIPNYGYTF. The CDR3 DNA sequence: TGTGCCAGCAGCATCCCGGGACAGATCCCTAACTATGGCTACACCTTC.

This chain joins TRBV19 and TRBJ2-7, with 9 nucleotides matching TRBD1. V lost 2 bases to trimming and J lost 6 bases; unmatched junction nucleotides: 8. The germline V gene encodes CDR1 LNHDA and CDR2 SQIVND (reference sequence). The CDR3 loop spans 15 amino acids. CDR3 sequence: CASSIRGTGRGEQYF. The CDR3 DNA is TGTGCCAGTAGTATACGGGGGACAGGGCGAGGCGAGCAGTACTTC.

This chain joins TRBV19 and TRBJ1-5; D is possibly TRBD1 (5 bases). In germline, CDR1 is LNHDA, CDR2 SQIVND (reference sequence). This CDR3 contains 13 residues. Trimming removed 6 bases at V and 7 bases at J, with 13 bases between. The CDR3 nucleotides read TGTGCCAGTAGCGGCGTTGGGGGGCAGCCCCAGCATTTT. Its protein is CASSGVGGQPQHF.

The chain has TRBV2 and TRBJ2-5; 7 positions agree with TRBD2. The CDR3 length is 14 residues. The germline gives CDR1 SNHLY, CDR2 FYNNEI. Trimming at V came to 3 bases and at J to 5 bases, leaving 6 bases not matched to a gene. The CDR3 loop is CASSDGGSWETQYF. CDR3 DNA: TGTGCCAGCAGTGATGGCGGGAGTTGGGAGACCCAGTACTTC.

The gene calls are TRBV5-1 and TRBJ2-7, with 8 bases that match TRBD2. This CDR3 has 15 amino acids. Germline V lookup: CDR1 SGHRS, CDR2 YFSETQ. J was trimmed by 6 bases and V by 2 bases; bases with no gene match: 10. This chain's CDR3 is CASSFGLALSAEQYF. The CDR3 bases are TGCGCCAGCAGCTTCGGACTAGCCCTTTCCGCCGAGCAGTACTTC. The full variable domain, with the rest looked up from reference TRBV5-1 and TRBJ2-7, is KAGVTQTPRYLIKTRGQQVTLSCSPISGHRSVSWYQQTPGQGLQFLFEYFSETQRNKGNFPGRFSGRQFSNSRSEMNVSTLELGDSALYLCASSFGLALSAEQYFGPGTRLTVT.

The chain uses TRBV6-1 and TRBJ1-2, with a possible D match to TRBD1 (6 bases). Deletions cut 2 bases from V and 6 bases from J, with 10 bases between. Per germline, CDR1 MNHNS and CDR2 SASEGT. The CDR3 length is 13 residues. The chain's CDR3 is CASSERGAHGYTF. The DNA for the CDR3 is TGTGCCAGCAGTGAACGGGGGGCTCATGGCTACACCTTC.

The chain employs TRBV19 and TRBJ2-7; TRBD1 aligns across 9 bases. Germline CDR1 and CDR2: LNHDA and SQIVND (reference sequence). Trimming cost V 3 bases and J 4 bases; bases outside gene matches: 7. The CDR3 extends over 15 amino acids. This chain's CDR3 is CASSIGTGLAYEQYF. The CDR3, as DNA: TGTGCCAGTAGTATCGGGACAGGGTTGGCTTACGAGCAGTACTTC. Filled out from reference TRBV19 and TRBJ2-7, the complete variable domain reads DGGITQSPKYLFRKEGQNVTLSCEQNLNHDAMYWYRQDPGQGLRLIYYSQIVNDFQKGDIAEGYSVSREKKESFPLTVTSAQKNPTAFYLCASSIGTGLAYEQYFGPGTRLTVT.

The V gene is TRBV7-2, the J gene TRBJ1-6; 10 bases map to TRBD1. CDR3 length: 17 residues. V trimming: 1 base; J trimming: 6 bases; junction bases outside the gene matches: 6. Germline V gives CDR1 SGHTA, CDR2 FQGNSA. Here the CDR3 DNA reads TGTGCCAGCAGCTTAGGGGGGGACAGGGGCGGTAATTCACCCCTCCACTTT. It yields the protein CASSLGGDRGGNSPLHF.

The table lists this clone with a few counts. The genes are TRBV28 and TRBJ1-4; perhaps TRBD1 as D (5 bases). This CDR3 comprises 13 residues. V lost 6 bases to trimming and J lost 10 bases, with 15 bases between them. The germline gives CDR1 MDHEN, CDR2 SYDVKM. As DNA, the CDR3 is TGTGCCAGCAGACTCAGGGCCCCTGGAAAACTGTTTTTT. It encodes CASRLRAPGKLFF.